This T cell receptor (beta chain) is from a study of T cell repertoires in cytomegalovirus infection. Study overall: Indications came from public TCR beta signatures; they pointed to CMV infection and to a matching HLA type.

Study-wide points: Individuals carrying CMV plus the relevant HLA were identified by cumulative frequency of public TCR beta families. Predominance within the ex vivo response was attributable to HLA-C-restricted CMV-specific TCR beta clonotypes.

MiXCR, applied by TCRdb to the reads, yields one record per CDR3 protein. The data contain 150,000 to 200,000 distinct CDR3 sequences, roughly 19% of them singletons. V lost 3 bases to trimming and J lost 3 bases, with 9 bases between them. Per the germline V gene, CDR1 is KGHSH and CDR2 is LQKENI. The CDR3 has 13 residues. About this clonotype: The antigen remains unidentified.

The chain combines TRBV18 with TRBJ2-7, with D perhaps matching TRBD2 (5 bases). The sequence was collected from a human donor in good health (CMV status not recorded). Some clones in this sample may be carry-over from other donors' samples. Sequenced: PBMCs. The CDR3 coding sequence is TGTGCCAGCTCACCGGAAGGGAGCTACGAGCAGTACTTC. The encoded protein is CASSPEGSYEQYF.